This TCR beta chain was captured by sequencing in a study of T-cell reconstitution after alpha-beta-depleted transplantation in children. With 7 bases removed from V and 1 base from J, the gap between germline ends came to 11 bases. This CDR3 spans 13 amino acids. Germline values: CDR1 DFQATT, CDR2 SNEGSKA (reference sequence). Unique molecular identifiers were used in preparing the TCRbeta library. TCRdb ran MiXCR on the PCR reads and lists one entry per CDR3 protein. This table has 350,000 to 500,000 distinct CDR3 sequences, around 46% appearing once. The source was PBMCs, collected before TCRalphabeta/CD19-depleted stem cell transplant. This receptor was identified in a girl aged 2 to 10 with aplastic anemia, due to receive a stem cell transplant. The chain employs TRBV20-1 and TRBJ1-5; a weak D match, TRBD1 (5 bases). The CDR3 region is CSVGTASNQPQHF. The CDR3 region has the DNA TGCAGTGTGGGGACCGCGAGCAATCAGCCCCAGCATTTT.